The 10 T cell receptor beta chains below were found in one sample sequenced in a study of human T cells and chemical hapten exposure. The time point here: pre-sensitization, week 0. Treatment of the sample: therapeutic diphenylcyclopropenone sensitization with weekly scalp DPC. TCRdb reprocessed the RACE reads via MiXCR and lists one record per CDR3 protein. The data show 300,000 to 450,000 distinct CDR3 sequences, around 5.5% seen once. The source material was whole blood, sampled in connection with sensitization to the hapten diphenylcyclopropenone (DPC). The receptors here all came from a woman aged 45-65 years with alopecia areata. Some clones in this sample may be carry-over from other donors' samples.

This clonotype was detected many times. This chain uses TRBV27 with TRBJ2-5; weak D call: TRBD2 (6 bases). The CDR3 is 11 amino acids. The germline V gene has CDR1 MNHEY and CDR2 SMNVEV (reference sequence). V was cut by 5 bases and J by 5 bases, with 6 bases left in between. The CDR3 sequence is CASSGGETQYF. CDR3 DNA sequence: TGTGCCAGCAGTGGGGGGGAGACCCAGTACTTC.

This clonotype was recorded many times. The genes are TRBV27 and TRBJ2-5, with D unclear. V shed 3 bases and J shed 4 bases, with 9 bases lying between them. The CDR3 consists of 13 residues. Germline V gene lookup returns CDR1 MNHEY and CDR2 SMNVEV (reference sequence). CDR3 residues: CASSLWSTETQYF. As DNA, the CDR3 is TGTGCCAGCAGTTTGTGGAGTACAGAGACCCAGTACTTC.

There are a few counts of this clonotype. V usage is TRBV29-1 and J usage is TRBJ2-7; D possibly corresponds to TRBD2 (6 bases). This CDR3 is built from 12 residues. Germline V gene sequence: CDR1 SQVTM, CDR2 ANQGSEA. The V and J ends lost 3 bases and 5 bases respectively, with 11 bases between them. CDR3 nucleotides: TGCAGCGTTGAGGGGACGGGGGACGAGCAGTACTTC. Protein product: CSVEGTGDEQYF.

At least ten counts were recorded for this clonotype. Written as DNA, the CDR3 is TGTGCCAGCAGTCCGCGCTCCGGGACTAGCGATAGCACCGGGGAGCTGTTTTTT. Its translation is CASSPRSGTSDSTGELFF. V and J are TRBV12-3 or TRBV12-4 and TRBJ2-2; 10 bases line up with TRBD2. The CDR3 spans 18 residues. V shed 5 bases, J shed 4 bases, and the junction held 13 bases outside the gene matches.

The genes are TRBV6-5 and TRBJ2-7; 15 bases map to TRBD2. The length of the CDR3 is 17 residues. V dropped 1 base and J dropped 4; count of bases not matched to a gene: 5. Per germline, CDR1 MNHEY and CDR2 SVGAGI. As DNA, the CDR3 is TGTGCCAGCAGTTACTGGACTAGCGGGGGGGCAGGATACGAGCAGTACTTC. This encodes CASSYWTSGGAGYEQYF.

This clonotype has a count of ten or more. The genes are TRBV20-1 and TRBJ2-7, with D perhaps assigned TRBD1 or TRBD2 (6 bases each). Trimming pared 4 bases from V and 7 bases from J, leaving 20 bases between. Germline V gene data show CDR1 as DFQATT and CDR2 as SNEGSKA (reference sequence). The CDR3 is made up of 14 amino acids. The CDR3 DNA is TGCAGTGCTACCTTCGGGGGCAGTGTAGGGGAGCAGTACTTC. This gives the protein CSATFGGSVGEQYF.

This clonotype was seen a handful of times. The J gene is TRBJ2-3, the V gene TRBV20-1; either TRBD1 or TRBD2 may supply D (6 bases each). The germline V gene has CDR1 DFQATT and CDR2 SNEGSKA (reference sequence). The CDR3 is 14 residues long. V was pared by 3 bases and J by 11 bases, with 21 bases between. As DNA, the CDR3 is TGCAGTGCTAGCCGGGACTGGGGGGCGGGGAGGCAGTATTTT. This encodes CSASRDWGAGRQYF.

This clonotype was recorded many times. The chain combines TRBV9 with TRBJ1-2, with D unresolved. The CDR3 is made up of 14 amino acids. Trimming removed 0 bases at V and 2 bases at J, with 8 bases between. CDR1 SGDLS and CDR2 YYNGEE come from the germline V gene. CDR3 in DNA: TGTGCCAGCAGCGTAGGGGCACCCAACTATGGCTACACCTTC. Protein sequence: CASSVGAPNYGYTF.

This clonotype was seen only a few times. The rearrangement links TRBV28 to TRBJ1-1; 7 bases are shared with TRBD1. The CDR3 covers 14 residues. V lost 5 bases to trimming and J lost 8 bases; unmatched junction nucleotides: 11. Per germline, CDR1 MDHEN and CDR2 SYDVKM. CDR3 nucleotides: TGTGCCAGCAGTATCCCGACAGGGCGCTCCGAAGCTTTCTTT. Encoded protein: CASSIPTGRSEAFF. The variable domain in full, completed from reference TRBV28 and TRBJ1-1, reads DVKVTQSSRYLVKRTGEKVFLECVQDMDHENMFWYRQDPGLGLRLIYFSYDVKMKEKGDIPEGYSVSREKKERFSLILESASTNQTSMYLCASSIPTGRSEAFFGQGTRLTVV.

This clonotype was seen a few times. The rearrangement uses TRBV20-1 and TRBJ2-7, with 7 bases that match TRBD1. The V and J ends lost 4 bases and 3 bases, in that order; junction bases with no gene match: 15. The V gene's germline CDR1 is DFQATT and CDR2 SNEGSKA (reference sequence). The CDR3 totals 16 residues. The CDR3 reads CSATPLRGPQNYEQYF. CDR3 DNA: TGCAGTGCTACACCATTAAGGGGGCCACAGAACTACGAGCAGTACTTC.